Shown below are 13 T cell receptor beta chains from a single sample sequenced in a study of cytomegalovirus exposure and HLA in healthy donors. Repertoires were generated with immunoSEQ multiplex PCR, while TCRdb's copy carries only in-frame clones and drops some. Of hundreds of thousands of clones detected, 87% appear once; the ten largest clones hold roughly 2%. The sequencing input was PBMCs. The receptors shown here come from a woman younger than 30 in good health and CMV-seropositive.

The genes are TRBV5-6 and TRBJ1-2; 12 bases are shared with TRBD1. This CDR3 is 14 amino acids long. Losses at the gene ends were 4 bases for V and 4 bases for J; bases not matched to a gene: 2. Germline V CDR1 and CDR2: SGHDT, YYEEEE. CDR3 loop: CASSPGQGAYGYTF. The CDR3 DNA sequence: TGTGCCAGCAGCCCGGGACAGGGGGCCTATGGCTACACCTTC.

The rearrangement uses TRBV2 and TRBJ1-5; unclear D gene. The CDR3 spans 14 residues. Germline V gives CDR1 SNHLY, CDR2 FYNNEI. Between the trimmed V and J ends, which lost 8 bases and 4 bases, there was a span of 15 bases. CDR3: CASGIGLSNQPQHF. CDR3 bases: TGTGCCAGCGGAATAGGACTCTCGAATCAGCCCCAGCATTTT.

V and J are TRBV28 and TRBJ2-3; 7 nucleotides line up with TRBD2. Germline V gene lookup returns CDR1 MDHEN and CDR2 SYDVKM. The CDR3 has 15 residues. V lost 3 bases and J lost 2; bases outside the gene matches: 5. CDR3 loop: CASSLGSGVTDTQYF. The CDR3 nucleotides read TGTGCCAGCAGTTTGGGGAGCGGGGTCACAGATACGCAGTATTTT.

The chain is built from TRBV6-4 and TRBJ1-5, with D tentatively TRBD1 (5 bases). Germline V lookup: CDR1 MRHNA, CDR2 SNTAGT. Trimming pared 9 bases from V and 4 bases from J, leaving 19 bases between. The CDR3 loop spans 15 amino acids. This chain's CDR3 is CARPLVDSYNQPQHF. The CDR3 region has the DNA TGTGCCAGGCCGTTGGTCGACAGTTATAATCAGCCCCAGCATTTT.

The CDR3 is CAISESMWGGAGHGYTF. CDR3 bases: TGTGCCATCAGTGAGTCGATGTGGGGGGGAGCAGGGCATGGCTACACCTTC. V usage is TRBV10-3 and J usage is TRBJ1-2; D perhaps matches TRBD1 (5 bases). Per the germline V gene, CDR1 is ENHRY and CDR2 is SYGVKD. The CDR3 extends over 17 amino acids. Trimming shortened V by 0 bases and J by 6 bases, and 20 bases separated the two germline ends.

This clone has a single count. The V and J genes are TRBV4-1 and TRBJ1-1, with 7 positions matching TRBD1. The V segment lost 3 bases and the J segment 5 bases; nucleotides outside the gene matches: 9. From germline, CDR1 is MGHRA and CDR2 YSYEKL. This CDR3 contains 15 residues. The CDR3 region is CASSHRQGSETEAFF. Written as DNA, the CDR3 is TGCGCCAGCAGCCACAGACAGGGTTCGGAAACTGAAGCTTTCTTT.

V usage is TRBV6-5 and J usage is TRBJ2-7; tentative D call: TRBD2 (5 bases). Trimming cost V 2 bases and J 1 base, with 6 bases left between them. The germline V gene encodes CDR1 MNHEY and CDR2 SVGAGI. The CDR3 is 13 residues long. CDR3 DNA: TGTGCCAGCAGTTACCGGAGGTCCTACGAGCAGTACTTC. Translated, it gives CASSYRRSYEQYF.

This clone was observed a handful of times. The CDR3 region has the DNA TGTGCCAGCACCGTGACAGGGGATGGCTACACCTTC. Amino acid sequence: CASTVTGDGYTF. The rearrangement links TRBV2 to TRBJ1-2, with 8 bases that match TRBD1. The trim removed 7 bases at V and 6 bases at J, leaving 4 bases unmatched. CDR1 is SNHLY and CDR2 is FYNNEI in the germline V gene. The length of the CDR3 is 12 residues.

This clone was observed a single time. This rearrangement joins TRBV27 to TRBJ1-5; 9 bases are shared with TRBD1. J gave up 1 base and V 8 bases, and 3 bases lay outside the gene matches. The germline V gene has CDR1 MNHEY and CDR2 SMNVEV (reference sequence). This CDR3 has 14 amino acids. CDR3 protein: CASATGGSNQPQHF. The CDR3 DNA follows: TGTGCCAGCGCCACAGGGGGCAGCAATCAGCCCCAGCATTTT.

V and J are TRBV7-6 and TRBJ1-1; D ambiguous. The germline gives CDR1 SGHVS, CDR2 FNYEAQ. Trimming left V 3 bases short and J 1 base short, with 6 bases between. The CDR3 is 13 amino acids. The CDR3 region has the DNA TGTGCCAGCAGCTTGGGCGCGAACACTGAAGCTTTCTTT. Translation gives CASSLGANTEAFF.

For the CDR3, the DNA is TGTGCCAGCAGTTTCTTGACCGGGGGTGAAGCTTTCTTT. It specifies CASSFLTGGEAFF. The chain employs TRBV27 and TRBJ1-1; tentative D call: TRBD1 (5 bases). This CDR3 contains 13 residues. The germline V gene encodes CDR1 MNHEY and CDR2 SMNVEV (reference sequence). Trimming shortened V by 3 bases and J by 7 bases, and 12 bases separated the two germline ends.

V is TRBV2 and J is TRBJ2-1; 9 bases fit TRBD2. The germline CDR1 and CDR2 sequences are SNHLY and FYNNEI. V lost 10 bases and J lost 5; bases outside the gene matches: 9. This CDR3 is 14 amino acids long. The CDR3 nucleotides are TGTGCCATCTTTAGCGGGAGAGGGAACAATGAGCAGTTCTTC. As protein: CAIFSGRGNNEQFF.

V is TRBV7-9 and J is TRBJ2-7; D unresolved. V was shortened by 4 bases and J by 1 base, with 8 bases between the two germline ends. The germline V gene has CDR1 SEHNR and CDR2 FQNEAQ (reference sequence). This CDR3 spans 13 amino acids. CDR3 residues: CASSSRPSYEQYF. Here the CDR3 DNA reads TGTGCCAGCAGCTCGAGGCCTTCCTACGAGCAGTACTTC.